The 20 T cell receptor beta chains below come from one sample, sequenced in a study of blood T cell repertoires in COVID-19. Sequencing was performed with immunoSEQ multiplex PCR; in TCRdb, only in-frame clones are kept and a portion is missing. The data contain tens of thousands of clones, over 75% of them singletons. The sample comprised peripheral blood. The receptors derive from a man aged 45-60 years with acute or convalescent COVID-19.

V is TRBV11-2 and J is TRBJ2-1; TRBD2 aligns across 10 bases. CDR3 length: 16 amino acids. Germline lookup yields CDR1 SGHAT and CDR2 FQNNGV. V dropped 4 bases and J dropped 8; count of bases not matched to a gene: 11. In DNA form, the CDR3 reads TGTGCCAGCAGCTCCCGCTCTAGCGGGAGCTTTTATGAGCAGTTCTTC. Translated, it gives CASSSRSSGSFYEQFF.

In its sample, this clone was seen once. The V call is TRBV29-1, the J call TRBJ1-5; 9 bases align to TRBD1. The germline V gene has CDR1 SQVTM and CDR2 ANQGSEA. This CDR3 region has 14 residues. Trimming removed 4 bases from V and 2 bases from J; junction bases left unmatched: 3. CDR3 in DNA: TGCAGCGTTGGTTGGGACAGGGGCAATCAGCCCCAGCATTTT. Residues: CSVGWDRGNQPQHF. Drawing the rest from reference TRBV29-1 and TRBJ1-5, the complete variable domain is SAVISQKPSRDICQRGTSLTIQCQVDSQVTMMFWYRQQPGQSLTLIATANQGSEATYESGFVIDKFPISRPNLTFSTLTVSNMSPEDSSIYLCSVGWDRGNQPQHFGDGTRLSIL.

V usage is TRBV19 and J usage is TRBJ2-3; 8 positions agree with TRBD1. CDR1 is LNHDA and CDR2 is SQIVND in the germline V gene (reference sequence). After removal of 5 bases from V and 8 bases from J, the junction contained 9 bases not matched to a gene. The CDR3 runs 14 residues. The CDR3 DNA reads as TGTGCCAGTAGTCCTTATCAGGGGGCGAGTACGCAGTATTTT. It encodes CASSPYQGASTQYF.

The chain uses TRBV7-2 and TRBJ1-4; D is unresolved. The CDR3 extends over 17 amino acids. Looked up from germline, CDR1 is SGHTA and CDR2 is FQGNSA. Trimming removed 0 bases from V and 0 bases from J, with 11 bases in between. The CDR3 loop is CASSLAPTYATNEKLFF. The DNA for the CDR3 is TGTGCCAGCAGCTTAGCGCCAACCTATGCAACTAATGAAAAACTGTTTTTT.

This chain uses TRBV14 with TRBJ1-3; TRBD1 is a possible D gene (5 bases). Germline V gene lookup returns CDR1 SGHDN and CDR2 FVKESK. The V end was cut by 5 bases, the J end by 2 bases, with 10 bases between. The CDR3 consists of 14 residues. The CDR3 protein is CASSFTGPGNTIYF. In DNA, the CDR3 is TGTGCCAGCAGCTTTACAGGCCCTGGAAACACCATATATTTT.

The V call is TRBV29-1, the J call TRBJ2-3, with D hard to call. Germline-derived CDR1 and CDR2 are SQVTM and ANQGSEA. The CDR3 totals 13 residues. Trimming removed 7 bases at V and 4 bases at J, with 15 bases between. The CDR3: CSATERLPDTQYF. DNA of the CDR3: TGCAGCGCCACTGAAAGACTCCCAGATACGCAGTATTTT.

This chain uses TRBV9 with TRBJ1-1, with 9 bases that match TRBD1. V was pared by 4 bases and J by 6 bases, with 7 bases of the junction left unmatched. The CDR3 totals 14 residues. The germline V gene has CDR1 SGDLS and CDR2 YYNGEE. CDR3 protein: CASSLGTGTSEAFF. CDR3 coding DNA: TGTGCCAGCAGCTTGGGGACAGGGACCTCTGAAGCTTTCTTT.

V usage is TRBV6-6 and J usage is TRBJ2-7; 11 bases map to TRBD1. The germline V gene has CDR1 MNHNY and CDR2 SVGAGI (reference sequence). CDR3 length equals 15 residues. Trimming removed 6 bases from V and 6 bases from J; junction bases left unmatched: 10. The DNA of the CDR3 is TGTGCCAGCAGCAAGGACAGGGGGCCATCCAGCGAGCAGTACTTC. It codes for CASSKDRGPSSEQYF.

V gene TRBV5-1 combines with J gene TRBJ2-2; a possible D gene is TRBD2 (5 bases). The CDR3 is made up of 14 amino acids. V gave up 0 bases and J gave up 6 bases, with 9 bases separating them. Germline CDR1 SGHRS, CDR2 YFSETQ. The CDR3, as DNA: TGCGCCAGCAGCTTGGCAACTAGAGCCGGGGAGCTGTTTTTT. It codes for CASSLATRAGELFF.

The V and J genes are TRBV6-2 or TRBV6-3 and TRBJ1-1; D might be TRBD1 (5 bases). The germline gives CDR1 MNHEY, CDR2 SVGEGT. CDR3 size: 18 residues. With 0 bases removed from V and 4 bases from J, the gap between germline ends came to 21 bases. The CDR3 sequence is CASSYSAGRTFFSTEAFF. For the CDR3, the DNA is TGTGCCAGCAGTTACTCGGCAGGGAGGACTTTTTTTAGCACTGAAGCTTTCTTT.

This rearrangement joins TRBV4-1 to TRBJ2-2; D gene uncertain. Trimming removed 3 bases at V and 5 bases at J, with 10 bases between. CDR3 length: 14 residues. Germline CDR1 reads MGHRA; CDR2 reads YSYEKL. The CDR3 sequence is CASSQVVTTGELFF. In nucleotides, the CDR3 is TGCGCCAGCAGCCAGGTTGTGACAACCGGGGAGCTGTTTTTT.

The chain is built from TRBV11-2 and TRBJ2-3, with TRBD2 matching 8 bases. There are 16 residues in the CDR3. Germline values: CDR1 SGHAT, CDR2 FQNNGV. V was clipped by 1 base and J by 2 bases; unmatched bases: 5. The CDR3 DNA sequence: TGTGCCAGCAGCTTAGGTGATAGCGGGATCACAGATACGCAGTATTTT. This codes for CASSLGDSGITDTQYF.

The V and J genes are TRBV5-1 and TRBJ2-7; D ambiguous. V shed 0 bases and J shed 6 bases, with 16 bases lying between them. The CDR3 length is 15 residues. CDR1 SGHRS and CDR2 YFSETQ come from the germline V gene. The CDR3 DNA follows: TGCGCCAGCAGCTTGGGGTCTCAGAGGTCCGGCGAGCAGTACTTC. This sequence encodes CASSLGSQRSGEQYF.

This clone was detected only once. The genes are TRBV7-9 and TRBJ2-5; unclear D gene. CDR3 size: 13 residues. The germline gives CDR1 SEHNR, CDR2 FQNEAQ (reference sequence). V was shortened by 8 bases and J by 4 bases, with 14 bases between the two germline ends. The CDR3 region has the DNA TGTGCCAGCCTAAATGGGCCGAGAGAGACCCAGTACTTC. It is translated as CASLNGPRETQYF.

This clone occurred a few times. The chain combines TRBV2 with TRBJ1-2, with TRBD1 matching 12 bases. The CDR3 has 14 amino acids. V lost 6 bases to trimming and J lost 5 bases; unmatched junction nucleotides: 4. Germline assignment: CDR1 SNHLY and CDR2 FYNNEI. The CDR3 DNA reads TGTGCCAGCAGAGGGACAGGGGGCGGGTATGGCTACACCTTC. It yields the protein CASRGTGGGYGYTF.

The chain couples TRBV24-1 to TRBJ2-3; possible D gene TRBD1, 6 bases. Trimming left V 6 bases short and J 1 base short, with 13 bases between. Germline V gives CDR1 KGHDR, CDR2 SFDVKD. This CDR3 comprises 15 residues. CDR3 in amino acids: CATSSSGDGTDTQYF. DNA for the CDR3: TGTGCCACCAGTTCGTCAGGGGATGGCACAGATACGCAGTATTTT.

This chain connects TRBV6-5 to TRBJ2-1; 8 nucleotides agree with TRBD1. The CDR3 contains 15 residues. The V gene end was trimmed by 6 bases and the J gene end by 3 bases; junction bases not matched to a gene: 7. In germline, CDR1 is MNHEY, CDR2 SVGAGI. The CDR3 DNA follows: TGTGCCAGCAGCGCAGACAGGGGCATCTACAATGAGCAGTTCTTC. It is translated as CASSADRGIYNEQFF.

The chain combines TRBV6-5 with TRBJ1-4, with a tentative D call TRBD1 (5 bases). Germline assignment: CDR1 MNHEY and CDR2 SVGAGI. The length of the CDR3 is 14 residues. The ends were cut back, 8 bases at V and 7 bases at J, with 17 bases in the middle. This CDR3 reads CASSRGRVIEKLFF. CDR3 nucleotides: TGTGCCAGCTCTAGGGGCAGGGTAATTGAAAAACTGTTTTTT.

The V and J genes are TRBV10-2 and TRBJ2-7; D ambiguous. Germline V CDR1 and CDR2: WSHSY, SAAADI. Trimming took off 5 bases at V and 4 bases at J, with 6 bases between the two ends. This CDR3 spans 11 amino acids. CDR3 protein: CASSPKYEQYF. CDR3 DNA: TGCGCCAGCAGTCCCAAATACGAGCAGTACTTC.

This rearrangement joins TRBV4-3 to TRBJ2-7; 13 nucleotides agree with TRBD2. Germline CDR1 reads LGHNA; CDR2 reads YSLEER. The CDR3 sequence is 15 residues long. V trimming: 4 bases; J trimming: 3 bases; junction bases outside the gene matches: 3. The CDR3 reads CASSRGLAGVYEQYF. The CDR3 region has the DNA TGCGCCAGCAGCCGCGGACTAGCGGGGGTCTACGAGCAGTACTTC.